These 17 T cell receptor beta chains came from one sample sequenced in a study of T cell changes during pregnancy in multiple sclerosis. Sequencing was performed with immunoSEQ multiplex PCR; in TCRdb, only in-frame clones are kept and a portion is missing. This sample has 70,000 to 95,000 clones, with 90% to 95% found just once. The specimen comprised peripheral blood, sampled in the third trimester of pregnancy. The receptors were sampled from a female donor with multiple sclerosis, enrolled in a pregnancy study.

V and J are TRBV7-2 and TRBJ2-7; TRBD2 aligns across 14 bases. CDR1 SGHTA and CDR2 FQGNSA come from the germline V gene. Trimming removed 4 bases from V and 1 base from J; junction bases left unmatched: 0. The CDR3 consists of 15 residues. The chain's CDR3 is CASSWTSGGSYEQYF. The CDR3 DNA reads as TGTGCCAGCAGCTGGACTAGCGGGGGGTCCTACGAGCAGTACTTC.

CDR3 amino acids: CASSFLGLGNTIYF. For the CDR3, the DNA is TGTGCCAGCAGTTTCCTCGGACTCGGAAACACCATATATTTT. The chain employs TRBV28 and TRBJ1-3; no definite D call. The CDR3 length is 14 residues. Germline CDR1 is MDHEN and CDR2 is SYDVKM. V gave up 3 bases and J gave up 4 bases, with 10 bases separating them.

The chain links TRBV28 to TRBJ1-1, with 7 bases matching TRBD1. Germline V gene data show CDR1 as MDHEN and CDR2 as SYDVKM. The CDR3 consists of 14 residues. The J segment lost 0 bases and the V segment lost 6 bases, leaving 4 bases of the junction unmatched. CDR3 amino acids: CASRPGTVNTEAFF. The CDR3 DNA follows: TGTGCCAGCAGGCCCGGGACAGTGAACACTGAAGCTTTCTTT.

This chain connects TRBV7-8 to TRBJ2-1; 8 positions agree with TRBD2. CDR1 SGHVS and CDR2 FQNEAQ come from the germline V gene. The CDR3 spans 16 residues. J gave up 12 bases and V 5 bases, and 18 bases lay outside the gene matches. The CDR3 nucleotides read TGTGCCAGCAGCCTTACTAGCGGTCAAGGAAGGTGGGCGCAGTTCTTC. Encoded protein: CASSLTSGQGRWAQFF.

The V and J genes are TRBV5-1 and TRBJ2-7; TRBD1 matches at 7 bases. Trimming took 5 bases from V and 1 from J; bases not matched to a gene: 0. CDR1 and CDR2 from the germline V gene are SGHRS and YFSETQ. The CDR3 covers 12 residues. In DNA form, the CDR3 reads TGCGCCAGCAGGGGACAGTCCTACGAGCAGTACTTC. It encodes CASRGQSYEQYF.

As DNA, the CDR3 is TGTGCCAGCAGCCTTTCAGGGTTTGGCACCGGGGAGCTGTTTTTT. Protein product: CASSLSGFGTGELFF. This chain joins TRBV28 and TRBJ2-2, with D perhaps TRBD1 (5 bases). CDR3 length equals 15 residues. Germline V gives CDR1 MDHEN, CDR2 SYDVKM. Trimming removed 6 bases at V and 4 bases at J, with 15 bases between. The full variable domain, in which reference TRBV28 and TRBJ2-2 provide the parts outside the CDR3, is DVKVTQSSRYLVKRTGEKVFLECVQDMDHENMFWYRQDPGLGLRLIYFSYDVKMKEKGDIPEGYSVSREKKERFSLILESASTNQTSMYLCASSLSGFGTGELFFGEGSRLTVL.

The chain uses TRBV1 and TRBJ2-7; the D segment call TRBD1 is taken from the table without a DNA check. TRBV1 is a listed pseudogene. The CDR3 spans 13 residues. The CDR3 nucleotides read TGCACCAACAAGACAGGGGGCTCCTACGAGCAGTACTTC. It codes for CTNKTGGSYEQYF.

The chain recombines TRBV21-1 with TRBJ1-5; the table's D call of TRBD1 was not tested on the DNA. TRBV21-1 counts as a pseudogene. The CDR3 has 19 amino acids. The CDR3 region is CASSSHDRGRGYSNQPQHF. The CDR3 coding sequence is TGTGCCAGCAGCTCGCATGACAGGGGGCGAGGTTATAGCAATCAGCCCCAGCATTTT.

V gene TRBV28 combines with J gene TRBJ2-1, with 12 bases lining up with TRBD2. Germline CDR1 is MDHEN and CDR2 is SYDVKM. The CDR3 totals 15 residues. Trimming cost V 5 bases and J 9 bases; bases outside gene matches: 8. As DNA, the CDR3 is TGTGCCAGCAGTGTCCTAGCGGGAGGGCCCGGTGAGCAGTTCTTC. It specifies CASSVLAGGPGEQFF. Supplemented by reference TRBV28 and TRBJ2-1, the full variable domain reads DVKVTQSSRYLVKRTGEKVFLECVQDMDHENMFWYRQDPGLGLRLIYFSYDVKMKEKGDIPEGYSVSREKKERFSLILESASTNQTSMYLCASSVLAGGPGEQFFGPGTRLTVL.

V is TRBV9 and J is TRBJ2-1, with TRBD2 identical over 11 bases. Germline loops: CDR1 SGDLS, CDR2 YYNGEE. Trimming took 1 base from V and 7 from J; bases not matched to a gene: 7. The CDR3 sequence is 16 residues long. CDR3 in DNA: TGTGCCAGCAGCGTACGACTAGCGGGAACCCCAAATGAGCAGTTCTTC. Protein: CASSVRLAGTPNEQFF.

CDR3 bases: TGTGCCAGCACACGACAGGGGACCTACGAGCAGTACTTC. It encodes CASTRQGTYEQYF. V is TRBV2 and J is TRBJ2-7, with 8 bases aligning to TRBD1. The CDR3 runs to 13 residues. Germline trimming cut 7 bases from V and 2 bases from J; bases unmatched to any gene: 4. Germline CDR1 and CDR2: SNHLY and FYNNEI.

V and J are TRBV28 and TRBJ2-7, with TRBD2 as a possible D gene (6 bases). The V and J ends lost 6 bases and 5 bases respectively, with 20 bases between them. This CDR3 is built from 15 residues. Germline-derived CDR1 and CDR2 are MDHEN and SYDVKM. Written as DNA, the CDR3 is TGTGCCAGCAGGATCGGGACTCGGATTCGGGACGAGCAGTACTTC. Translation: CASRIGTRIRDEQYF. The full variable domain, with the rest looked up from reference TRBV28 and TRBJ2-7, is DVKVTQSSRYLVKRTGEKVFLECVQDMDHENMFWYRQDPGLGLRLIYFSYDVKMKEKGDIPEGYSVSREKKERFSLILESASTNQTSMYLCASRIGTRIRDEQYFGPGTRLTVT.

The chain joins TRBV5-1 to TRBJ1-2; 7 bases match TRBD1. The CDR3 covers 15 residues. V was pared by 0 bases and J by 3 bases, with 5 bases of the junction left unmatched. CDR1 and CDR2 from the germline V gene are SGHRS and YFSETQ. As DNA, the CDR3 is TGCGCCAGCAGCTTGGGGCAGGGGGTGGACTATGGCTACACCTTC. Amino acids: CASSLGQGVDYGYTF.

The V and J genes are TRBV4-3 and TRBJ2-2; maybe TRBD1 (6 bases). Germline loops: CDR1 LGHNA, CDR2 YSLEER. The CDR3 has 18 residues. V was trimmed by 0 bases and J by 0 bases, leaving 14 bases between them. The CDR3 nucleotides read TGCGCCAGCAGCCAAGATCGTAGGGGGAACCCGAACACCGGGGAGCTGTTTTTT. Translating it yields CASSQDRRGNPNTGELFF.

The J gene is TRBJ2-1, the V gene TRBV11-1; 11 positions match TRBD2. The length of the CDR3 is 17 residues. J gave up 2 bases and V 2 bases, and 5 bases lay outside the gene matches. From germline, CDR1 is SGHAT and CDR2 FQDESV (reference sequence). CDR3 sequence (DNA): TGTGCCAGCAGCTTACACCGACTAGCGGGACCCTACAATGAGCAGTTCTTC. This gives the protein CASSLHRLAGPYNEQFF.

The chain recombines TRBV19 with TRBJ2-2, with 9 bases fitting TRBD2. The J segment lost 6 bases and the V segment lost 4 bases, leaving 3 bases of the junction unmatched. The CDR3 has 14 amino acids. Germline CDR1 is LNHDA and CDR2 is SQIVND (reference sequence). The CDR3 DNA sequence: TGTGCCAGTAGTAGCGGGAGGGCCCCCGGGGAGCTGTTTTTT. Its protein is CASSSGRAPGELFF.

This chain links TRBV5-1 with TRBJ2-1; no firm D call. The V and J ends lost 1 base and 5 bases respectively, with 13 bases between them. CDR1 and CDR2 from the germline V gene are SGHRS and YFSETQ. CDR3 length: 15 residues. The DNA of the CDR3 is TGCGCCAGCAGCTTGAGGCTAGGAGCCAACAATGAGCAGTTCTTC. Translation gives CASSLRLGANNEQFF.